This TCR beta chain emerged from a study of graft-versus-host responses after intestinal transplantation. In the study overall: Each of the recipients got a multivisceral, liver-intestinal, or isolated intestinal transplant.

This clone was recorded only once. Germline CDR1 is ENHRY and CDR2 is SYGVKD. V lost 0 bases to trimming and J lost 5 bases, with 10 bases between them. The CDR3 has 15 residues. Clones were read by immunoSEQ multiplex PCR, and TCRdb kept only the in-frame ones, dropping some. Counted here are roughly 36,000 clones, around 83% occurring once; the ten biggest clones make up roughly 4%. The TCR comes from a human patient who received an intestinal transplant, so some T cells may come from the graft donor. This chain links TRBV10-3 with TRBJ1-4, with no clear D. The material was PBMCs, obtained 1070 days after transplant. The CDR3 protein is CAISESRRANEKLFF. The DNA of the CDR3 is TGTGCCATCAGTGAGTCAAGACGAGCGAATGAAAAACTGTTTTTT.